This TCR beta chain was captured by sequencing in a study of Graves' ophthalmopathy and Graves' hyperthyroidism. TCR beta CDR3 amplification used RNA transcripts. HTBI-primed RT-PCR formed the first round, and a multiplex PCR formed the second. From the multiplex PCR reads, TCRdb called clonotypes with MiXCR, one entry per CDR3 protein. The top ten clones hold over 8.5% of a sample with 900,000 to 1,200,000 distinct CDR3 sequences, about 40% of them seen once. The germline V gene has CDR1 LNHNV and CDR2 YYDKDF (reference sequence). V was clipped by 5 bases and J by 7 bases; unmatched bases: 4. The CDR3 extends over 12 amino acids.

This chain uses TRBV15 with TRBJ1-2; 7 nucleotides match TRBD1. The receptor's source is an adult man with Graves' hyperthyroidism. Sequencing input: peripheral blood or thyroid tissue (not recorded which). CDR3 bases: TGTGCCACCAGCTCGACAGGGTTTGGCTACACCTTC. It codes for CATSSTGFGYTF. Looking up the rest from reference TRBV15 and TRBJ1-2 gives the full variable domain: DAMVIQNPRYQVTQFGKPVTLSCSQTLNHNVMYWYQQKSSQAPKLLFHYYDKDFNNEADTPDNFQSRRPNTSFCFLDIRSPGLGDTAMYLCATSSTGFGYTFGSGTRLTVV.